These T cell receptor beta chains were read from a single sample in a study of blood T cell repertoires in COVID-19. The table came from immunoSEQ multiplex PCR; TCRdb's copy has only in-frame clones and leaves some out. The sample includes 200,000 or so clones, roughly 81% of them seen just once. Source material: peripheral blood. The origin of the receptors is a woman older than 75 with COVID-19, enrolled during active disease. Both conserved end residues are part of each CDR3. Each record gives: V gene, CDR3 protein.

TRBV2,CASSDEGTGASPLHF
TRBV4-1,CASSWVPDGETQYF
TRBV10-2,CATSSRGRTEQYF
TRBV28,CASSLYASLSF
TRBV5-4,CASSLEAKANYGYTF
TRBV19,CASSPLAGGHNEQFF
TRBV7-9,CASSRTGTGSYTF
TRBV3-1/TRBV3-2,CASSPTGTVHREQYF
TRBV24-1,CATGRGAGANVLTF
TRBV6-4,CASSAPRRDRANQPQHF
TRBV14,CASSPSHRVGGYTF
TRBV28,CASSSVQAGGYEQFF
TRBV15,CATSREGGTANTEAFF
TRBV2,CASSEQASTDTQYF
TRBV7-3,CASSPGQGYGYTF
TRBV7-5,CVRSPTYVETQYF
TRBV19,CASSLDWNVFYGYTF
TRBV7-2,CASSSTDRGNGYTF
TRBV27,CASSLWGQVDEQFF
TRBV28,CASSFPDRFQEAQYF
TRBV5-1,CASSRQGTEAFF
TRBV5-4,CASSLLTSGDFQETQYF
TRBV9,CASSALTGGTEAFF
TRBV18,CASSPPGTGENTEAFF
TRBV28,CASSFLGPMNTEAFF
TRBV28,CASSWAGNQPQHF
TRBV19,CASNAVGEKLFF
TRBV29-1,CSVERTGVTGELFF
TRBV30,CAWSVGDSQPQHF
TRBV28,CASSPDRVNQPQHF
TRBV5-4,CASSLDRGLNSPLHF
TRBV10-3,CAISESETPNYEQYF